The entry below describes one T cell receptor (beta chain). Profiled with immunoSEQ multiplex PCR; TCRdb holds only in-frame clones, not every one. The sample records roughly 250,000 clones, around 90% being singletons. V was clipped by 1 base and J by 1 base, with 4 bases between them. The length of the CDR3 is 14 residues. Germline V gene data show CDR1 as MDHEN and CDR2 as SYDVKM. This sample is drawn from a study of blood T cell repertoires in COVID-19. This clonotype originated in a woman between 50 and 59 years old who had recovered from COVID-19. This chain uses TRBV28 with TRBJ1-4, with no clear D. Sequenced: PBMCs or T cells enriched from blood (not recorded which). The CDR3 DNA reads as TGTGCCAGCAGTTTATTTAGAACTAATGAAAAACTGTTTTTT. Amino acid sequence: CASSLFRTNEKLFF.